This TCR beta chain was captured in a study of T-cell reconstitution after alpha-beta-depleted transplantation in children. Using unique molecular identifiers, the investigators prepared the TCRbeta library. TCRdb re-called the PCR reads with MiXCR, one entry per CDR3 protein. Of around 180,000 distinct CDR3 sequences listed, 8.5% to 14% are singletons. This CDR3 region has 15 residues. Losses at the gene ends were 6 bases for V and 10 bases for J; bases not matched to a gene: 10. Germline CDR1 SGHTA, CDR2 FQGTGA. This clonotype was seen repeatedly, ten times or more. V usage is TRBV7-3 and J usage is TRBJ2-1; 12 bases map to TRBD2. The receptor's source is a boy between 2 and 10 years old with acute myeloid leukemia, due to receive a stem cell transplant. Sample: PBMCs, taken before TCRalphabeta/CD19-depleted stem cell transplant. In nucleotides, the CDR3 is TGTGCCAGCAGTCTCAGACTAGCGGGAGTAGGAGAGCAGTTCTTC. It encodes CASSLRLAGVGEQFF.